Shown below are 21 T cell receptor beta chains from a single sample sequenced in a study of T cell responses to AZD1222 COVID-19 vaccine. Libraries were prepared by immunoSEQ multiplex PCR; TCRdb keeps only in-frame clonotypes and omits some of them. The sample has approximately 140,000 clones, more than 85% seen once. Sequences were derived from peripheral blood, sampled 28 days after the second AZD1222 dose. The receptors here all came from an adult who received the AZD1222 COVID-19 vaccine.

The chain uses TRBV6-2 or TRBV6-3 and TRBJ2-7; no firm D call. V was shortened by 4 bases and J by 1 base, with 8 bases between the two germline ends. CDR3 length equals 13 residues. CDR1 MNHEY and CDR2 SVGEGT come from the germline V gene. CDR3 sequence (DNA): TGTGCCAGCAGTTCCACGGGTTCCTACGAGCAGTACGTC. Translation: CASSSTGSYEQYV.

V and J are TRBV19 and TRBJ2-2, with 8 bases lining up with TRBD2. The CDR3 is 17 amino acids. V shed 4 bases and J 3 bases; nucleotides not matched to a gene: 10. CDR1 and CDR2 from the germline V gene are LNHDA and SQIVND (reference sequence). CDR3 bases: TGTGCCAGTAGTAATCGGGAGGGCCCCCGGGACACCGGGGAGCTGTTTTTT. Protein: CASSNREGPRDTGELFF.

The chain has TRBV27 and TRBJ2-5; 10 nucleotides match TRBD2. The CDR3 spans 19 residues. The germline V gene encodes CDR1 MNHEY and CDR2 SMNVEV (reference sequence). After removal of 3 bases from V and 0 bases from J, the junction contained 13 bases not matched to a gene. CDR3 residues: CASSFGVGVAGGYQETQYF. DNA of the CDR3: TGTGCCAGCAGTTTCGGGGTGGGGGTAGCGGGAGGCTACCAAGAGACCCAGTACTTC.

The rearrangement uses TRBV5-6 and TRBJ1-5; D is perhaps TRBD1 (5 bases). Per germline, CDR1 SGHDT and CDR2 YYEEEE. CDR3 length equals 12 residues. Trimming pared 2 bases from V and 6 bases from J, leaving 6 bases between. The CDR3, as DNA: TGTGCCAGCAGCTTAGGGGCTCAGCCCCAGCATTTT. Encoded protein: CASSLGAQPQHF.

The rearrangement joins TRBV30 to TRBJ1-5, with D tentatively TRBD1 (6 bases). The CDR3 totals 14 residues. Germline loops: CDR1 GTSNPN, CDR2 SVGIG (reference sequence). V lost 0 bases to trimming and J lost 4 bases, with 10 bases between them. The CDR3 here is CAWSVGARNQPQHF. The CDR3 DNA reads TGTGCCTGGAGTGTGGGGGCCCGAAATCAGCCCCAGCATTTT.

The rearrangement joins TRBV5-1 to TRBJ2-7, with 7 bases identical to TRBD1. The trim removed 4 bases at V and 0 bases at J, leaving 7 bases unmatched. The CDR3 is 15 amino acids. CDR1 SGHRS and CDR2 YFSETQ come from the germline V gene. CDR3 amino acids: CASSPDGTASYEQYF. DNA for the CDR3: TGCGCCAGCAGCCCGGACGGGACAGCCTCCTACGAGCAGTACTTC.

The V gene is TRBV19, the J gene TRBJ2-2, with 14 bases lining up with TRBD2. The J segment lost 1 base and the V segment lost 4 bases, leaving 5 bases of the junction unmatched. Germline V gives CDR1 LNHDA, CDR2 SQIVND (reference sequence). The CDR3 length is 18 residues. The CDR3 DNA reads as TGTGCCAGTAGTACAGGACTAGCGGGGGGAAAGAACACCGGGGAGCTGTTTTTT. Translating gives CASSTGLAGGKNTGELFF. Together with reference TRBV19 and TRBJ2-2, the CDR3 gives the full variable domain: DGGITQSPKYLFRKEGQNVTLSCEQNLNHDAMYWYRQDPGQGLRLIYYSQIVNDFQKGDIAEGYSVSREKKESFPLTVTSAQKNPTAFYLCASSTGLAGGKNTGELFFGEGSRLTVL.

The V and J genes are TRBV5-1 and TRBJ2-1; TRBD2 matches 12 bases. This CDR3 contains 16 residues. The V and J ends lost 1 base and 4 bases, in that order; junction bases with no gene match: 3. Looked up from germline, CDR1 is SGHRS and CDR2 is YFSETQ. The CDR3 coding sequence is TGCGCCAGCAGCTTGCCAACTAGCGGGGGGTACAATGAGCAGTTCTTC. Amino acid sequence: CASSLPTSGGYNEQFF.

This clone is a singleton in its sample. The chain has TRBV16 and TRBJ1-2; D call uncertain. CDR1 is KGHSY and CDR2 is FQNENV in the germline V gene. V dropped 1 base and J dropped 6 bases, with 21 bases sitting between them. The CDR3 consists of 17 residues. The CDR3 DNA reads TGTGCCAGCAGCCAATACTTAAGAGACAAAGAGGGAAATGGCTACACCTTC. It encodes CASSQYLRDKEGNGYTF.

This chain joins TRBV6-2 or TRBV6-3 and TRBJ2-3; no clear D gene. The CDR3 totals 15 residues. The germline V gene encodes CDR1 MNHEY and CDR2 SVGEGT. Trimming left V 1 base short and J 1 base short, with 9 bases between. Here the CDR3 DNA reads TGTGCCAGCAGTTACTTACTACACGGCACAGATACGCAGTATTTT. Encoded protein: CASSYLLHGTDTQYF.

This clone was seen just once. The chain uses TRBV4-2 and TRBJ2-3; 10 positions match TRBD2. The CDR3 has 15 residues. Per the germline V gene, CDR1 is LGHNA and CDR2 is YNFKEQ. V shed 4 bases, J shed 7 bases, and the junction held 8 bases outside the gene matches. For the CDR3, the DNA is TGTGCCAGCAGCCCAGGGACTAGCGATTTTTATACGCAGTATTTT. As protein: CASSPGTSDFYTQYF.

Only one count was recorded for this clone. CDR3 sequence (DNA): TGTGCCAGCAGTGAAAGCATGGGGGGCCCCTACGAGCAGTACGTC. Translated, it gives CASSESMGGPYEQYV. The chain carries TRBV6-1 and TRBJ2-7; D possibly uses TRBD1 or TRBD2 (6 bases each). The CDR3 totals 15 residues. Per the germline V gene, CDR1 is MNHNS and CDR2 is SASEGT. V was shortened by 2 bases and J by 2 bases, with 13 bases between the two germline ends.

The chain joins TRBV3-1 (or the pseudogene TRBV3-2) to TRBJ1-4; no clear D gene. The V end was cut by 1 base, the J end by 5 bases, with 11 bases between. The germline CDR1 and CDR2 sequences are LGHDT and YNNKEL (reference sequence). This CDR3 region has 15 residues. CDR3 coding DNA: TGTGCCAGCAGCCAAGCGGGCAGCAGGAATGAAAAACTGTTTTTT. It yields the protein CASSQAGSRNEKLFF.

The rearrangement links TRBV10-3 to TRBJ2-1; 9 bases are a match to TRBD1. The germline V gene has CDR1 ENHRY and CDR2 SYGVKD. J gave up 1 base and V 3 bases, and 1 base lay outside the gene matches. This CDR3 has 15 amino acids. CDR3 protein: CAISDGTGSYNEQFF. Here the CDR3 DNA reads TGTGCCATCAGTGACGGGACAGGGTCCTACAATGAGCAGTTCTTC.

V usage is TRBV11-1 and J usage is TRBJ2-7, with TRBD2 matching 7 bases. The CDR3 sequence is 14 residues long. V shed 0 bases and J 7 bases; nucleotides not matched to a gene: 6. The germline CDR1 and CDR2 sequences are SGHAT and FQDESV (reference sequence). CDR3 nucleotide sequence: TGTGCCAGCAGCTTAGCCCGGGACTATCCGGAGCAGTACGTC. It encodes CASSLARDYPEQYV.

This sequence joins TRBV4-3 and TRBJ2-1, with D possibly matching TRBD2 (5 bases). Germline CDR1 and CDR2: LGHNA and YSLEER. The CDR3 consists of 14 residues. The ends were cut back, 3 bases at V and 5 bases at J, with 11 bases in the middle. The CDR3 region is CASSQAGLHNEQFF. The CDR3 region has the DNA TGCGCCAGCAGCCAGGCTGGACTTCACAATGAGCAGTTCTTC.

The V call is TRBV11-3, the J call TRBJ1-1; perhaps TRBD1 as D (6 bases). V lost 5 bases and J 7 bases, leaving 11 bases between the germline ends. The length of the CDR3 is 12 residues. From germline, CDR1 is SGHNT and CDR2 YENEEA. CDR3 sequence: CASSQGRGEAFF. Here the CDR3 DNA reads TGTGCCAGCAGCCAGGGGAGGGGTGAAGCTTTCTTT.

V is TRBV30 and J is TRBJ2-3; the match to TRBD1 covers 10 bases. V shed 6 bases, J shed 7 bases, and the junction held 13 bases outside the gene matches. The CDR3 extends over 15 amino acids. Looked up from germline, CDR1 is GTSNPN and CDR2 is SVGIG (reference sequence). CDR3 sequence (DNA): TGTGCCTGCAAGCTGACAGGGGGCGCTTCTCATACGCAGTATTTT. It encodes CACKLTGGASHTQYF. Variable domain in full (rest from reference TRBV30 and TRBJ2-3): SQTIHQWPATLVQPVGSPLSLECTVEGTSNPNLYWYRQAAGRGLQLLFYSVGIGQISSEVPQNLSASRPQDRQFILSSKKLLLSDSGFYLCACKLTGGASHTQYFGPGTRLTVL.

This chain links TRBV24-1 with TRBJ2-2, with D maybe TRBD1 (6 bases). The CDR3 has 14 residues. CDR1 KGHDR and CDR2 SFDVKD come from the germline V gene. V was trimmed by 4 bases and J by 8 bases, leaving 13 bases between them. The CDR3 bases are TGTGCCACCAGTGACCGTCAGGGGAAGGGGGAGCTGTTTTTT. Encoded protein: CATSDRQGKGELFF.

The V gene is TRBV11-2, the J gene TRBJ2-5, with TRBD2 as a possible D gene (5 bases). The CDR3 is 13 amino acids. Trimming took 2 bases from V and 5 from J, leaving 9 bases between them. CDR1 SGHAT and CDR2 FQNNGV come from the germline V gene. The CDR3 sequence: CASSLRGLETQYF. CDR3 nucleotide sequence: TGTGCCAGCAGCTTAAGAGGGTTGGAGACCCAGTACTTC.

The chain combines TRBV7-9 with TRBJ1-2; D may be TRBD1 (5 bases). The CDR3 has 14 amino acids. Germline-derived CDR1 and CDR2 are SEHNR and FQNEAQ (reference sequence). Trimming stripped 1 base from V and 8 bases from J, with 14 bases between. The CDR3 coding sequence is TGTGCCAGCAGCTTAGGCCAGGGAGAGAGGGGCTACACCTTC. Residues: CASSLGQGERGYTF.